The 19 T cell receptor beta chains given below trace back to one sample, sequenced in a study of cytomegalovirus exposure and HLA in healthy donors. Primers included in the PCR were 60 Vbeta and 13 Jbeta primers. Here immunoSEQ multiplex PCR was the method, and the copy in TCRdb shows in-frame clones only, minus some. Found here are about 140,000 clones, around 80% of them singletons; the top ten hold approximately 2.7%. Sequencing input: PBMCs. These receptor sequences come from a boy under 10 years old in good health and CMV-seronegative.

The count of this clone is one. This chain joins TRBV7-9 and TRBJ1-2, with a tentative D call TRBD1 (6 bases). The CDR3 consists of 12 residues. The V end lost 5 bases, the J end lost 6 bases, and 10 bases lay between the germline ends. Germline V CDR1 and CDR2: SEHNR, FQNEAQ (reference sequence). This CDR3 reads CASSGGGDGYTF. The CDR3 DNA reads as TGTGCCAGCAGCGGAGGGGGGGATGGCTACACCTTC.

CDR3 amino acids: CASSILAGGLSGANVLTF. The CDR3 nucleotides are TGTGCCAGTAGTATCTTAGCGGGAGGGCTTTCTGGGGCCAACGTCCTGACTTTC. The rearrangement uses TRBV19 and TRBJ2-6; 11 nucleotides match TRBD2. Per the germline V gene, CDR1 is LNHDA and CDR2 is SQIVND (reference sequence). Trimming at V came to 3 bases and at J to 1 base, leaving 5 bases not matched to a gene. The CDR3 covers 18 residues.

The chain has TRBV30 and TRBJ1-6; no reliable D call. The CDR3 length is 11 residues. V was shortened by 3 bases and J by 9 bases, with 6 bases between the two germline ends. The germline V gene encodes CDR1 GTSNPN and CDR2 SVGIG (reference sequence). CDR3 coding DNA: TGTGCCTGGAGCCACGGTTCACCCCTCCACTTT. It codes for CAWSHGSPLHF.

This chain connects TRBV11-2 to TRBJ1-1, with 9 bases matching TRBD1. CDR3 length equals 18 residues. After removal of 5 bases from V and 5 bases from J, the junction contained 18 bases not matched to a gene. Germline-derived CDR1 and CDR2 are SGHAT and FQNNGV. The CDR3 loop reads CASSPLSPGQGRKTEAFF. The CDR3 nucleotides are TGTGCCAGCAGCCCCCTTTCTCCGGGACAGGGACGTAAAACTGAAGCTTTCTTT.

The chain is built from TRBV10-1 and TRBJ2-1; TRBD2 matches at 12 bases. Germline CDR1 and CDR2: WNHNN and SYGVQD (reference sequence). V shed 4 bases and J 0 bases; nucleotides not matched to a gene: 7. The CDR3 has 18 residues. The CDR3 protein is CASSGAGLAGRSYNEQFF. For the CDR3, the DNA is TGCGCCAGCAGTGGAGCGGGACTAGCGGGCCGCTCCTACAATGAGCAGTTCTTC.

The rearrangement joins TRBV14 to TRBJ2-1, with D hard to call. Germline V gives CDR1 SGHDN, CDR2 FVKESK. The CDR3 has 16 amino acids. The ends were cut back, 0 bases at V and 0 bases at J, with 9 bases in the middle. DNA for the CDR3: TGTGCCAGCAGCCAAGACAGGTTCAGCTCCTACAATGAGCAGTTCTTC. This encodes CASSQDRFSSYNEQFF.

This chain uses TRBV5-1 with TRBJ1-1; 7 bases agree with TRBD1. CDR1 is SGHRS and CDR2 is YFSETQ in the germline V gene. CDR3 length: 18 amino acids. V gave up 1 base and J gave up 1 base; unmatched junction bases: 13. CDR3 nucleotide sequence: TGCGCCAGCAGCTTGCGCCCTTCCGGGACAGTTCCGAACACTGAAGCTTTCTTT. Translation: CASSLRPSGTVPNTEAFF.

This clone was recorded once. This chain connects TRBV15 to TRBJ1-5; D gene unclear. V was trimmed by 5 bases and J by 0 bases, leaving 17 bases between them. This CDR3 is 17 amino acids long. Germline CDR1 LNHNV, CDR2 YYDKDF (reference sequence). CDR3 nucleotides: TGTGCCACCAGCGGCATAACAGAGTTATATAGCAATCAGCCCCAGCATTTT. This encodes CATSGITELYSNQPQHF.

This sequence joins TRBV27 and TRBJ2-7; D is perhaps TRBD1 (6 bases). V lost 5 bases to trimming and J lost 6 bases, with 20 bases between them. Germline V gives CDR1 MNHEY, CDR2 SMNVEV (reference sequence). This CDR3 has 15 amino acids. The chain's CDR3 is CASSDTGYGVSEQYF. The DNA of the CDR3 is TGTGCCAGCAGTGATACAGGGTATGGAGTCTCCGAGCAGTACTTC.

The J gene is TRBJ2-6, the V gene TRBV14, with D possibly matching TRBD2 (6 bases). Germline CDR1 is SGHDN and CDR2 is FVKESK. V was cut by 0 bases and J by 1 base, with 13 bases left in between. CDR3 length equals 18 residues. The CDR3 reads CASSQEGGDWSGANVLTF. The CDR3 DNA reads as TGTGCCAGCAGCCAAGAAGGCGGGGACTGGTCTGGGGCCAACGTCCTGACTTTC.

The chain uses TRBV11-2 and TRBJ2-7, with D tentatively TRBD1 (5 bases). Germline V gene lookup returns CDR1 SGHAT and CDR2 FQNNGV. This CDR3 is 13 amino acids long. Trimming left V 2 bases short and J 4 bases short, with 9 bases between. In DNA, the CDR3 is TGTGCCAGCAGCTTATCTAGACAGTACGAGCAGTACTTC. Its translation: CASSLSRQYEQYF.

This chain uses TRBV4-1 with TRBJ2-1, with TRBD2 matching over 11 bases. The J segment lost 7 bases and the V segment lost 6 bases, leaving 5 bases of the junction unmatched. The germline gives CDR1 MGHRA, CDR2 YSYEKL. This CDR3 contains 14 residues. Written as DNA, the CDR3 is TGCGCCAGCAGGACTAGCGGGAATGTAAATGAGCAGTTCTTC. Its protein is CASRTSGNVNEQFF.

In its sample, this clone was seen once. This chain uses TRBV29-1 with TRBJ1-1, with D hard to call. The length of the CDR3 is 11 residues. Germline CDR1 and CDR2: SQVTM and ANQGSEA. V lost 7 bases to trimming and J lost 3 bases, with 9 bases between them. Here the CDR3 reads CSGTRDTEAFF. The CDR3, as DNA: TGCAGCGGGACGAGGGACACTGAAGCTTTCTTT.

In this sample, this clone turned up a few times. The rearrangement links TRBV4-1 to TRBJ1-1; D possibly corresponds to TRBD1 (5 bases). Trimming removed 4 bases at V and 0 bases at J, with 12 bases between. In germline, CDR1 is MGHRA, CDR2 YSYEKL. The CDR3 length is 15 residues. The CDR3, as DNA: TGCGCCAGCAGCCGATCTGACAGCATGAACACTGAAGCTTTCTTT. It specifies CASSRSDSMNTEAFF.

This rearrangement joins TRBV13 to TRBJ2-7, with 7 bases fitting TRBD2. Germline V gene sequence: CDR1 PRHDT, CDR2 FYEKMQ (reference sequence). This CDR3 has 14 amino acids. The J segment lost 4 bases and the V segment lost 2 bases, leaving 5 bases of the junction unmatched. This chain's CDR3 is CASSLSPGGYEQYF. CDR3 in DNA: TGTGCCAGCAGCTTATCGCCCGGGGGGTACGAGCAGTACTTC.

V and J are TRBV4-2 and TRBJ2-1; possible D gene TRBD2, 5 bases. Germline V CDR1 and CDR2: LGHNA, YNFKEQ. The CDR3 is made up of 16 amino acids. The V end was cut by 4 bases, the J end by 4 bases, with 17 bases between. The CDR3 DNA is TGTGCCAGCAGCCGGGATGGCCGGGAAATTTACAATGAGCAGTTCTTC. It is translated as CASSRDGREIYNEQFF.

This clone occurred once. V and J are TRBV19 and TRBJ2-3; D is unresolved. Germline-derived CDR1 and CDR2 are LNHDA and SQIVND (reference sequence). The CDR3 extends over 12 amino acids. Trimming removed 3 bases from V and 4 bases from J, with 5 bases in between. CDR3 protein: CASSISSDTQYF. CDR3 nucleotides: TGTGCCAGTAGTATTTCGTCAGATACGCAGTATTTT.

The genes are TRBV25-1 and TRBJ2-1; 9 bases are shared with TRBD1. V gave up 5 bases and J gave up 6 bases; unmatched junction bases: 5. Per germline, CDR1 MGHDK and CDR2 SYGVNS. This CDR3 comprises 14 residues. The CDR3 DNA reads TGTGCCAGCAGTCCAACAGGGGGCTTCAATGAGCAGTTCTTC. Translating it yields CASSPTGGFNEQFF.

Concerning this clone: Germline and junction disagree at one end, which may indicate a read error. V usage is TRBV7-9 and J usage is TRBJ2-7; the D gene is possibly TRBD1 (5 bases). From germline, CDR1 is SEHNR and CDR2 FQNEAQ (reference sequence). CDR3 size: 15 residues. The CDR3 DNA is TGTTCCAGCAGCTTAGCTCTTGGGGCCGGAGACGAGCAGTACTTC. It specifies CSSSLALGAGDEQYF. Full variable domain (outside the CDR3, taken from reference TRBV7-9 and TRBJ2-7): DTGVSQNPRHKITKRGQNVTFRCDPISEHNRLYWYRQTLGQGPEFLTYFQNEAQLEKSRLLSDRFSAERPKGSFSTLEIQRTEQGDSAMYLCSSSLALGAGDEQYFGPGTRLTVT.